This is a list of T cell receptor beta chains from one sample in a study of cytomegalovirus exposure and HLA in healthy donors. Sequenced by immunoSEQ multiplex PCR; TCRdb stores in-frame clones only, minus some. The table has more than 110,000 clones, about four fifths seen once. Sequenced input: PBMCs. The receptor set was obtained from a man aged 25-40 years in good health and CMV-seronegative. CDR3s include the opening cysteine and the closing phenylalanine or tryptophan. A D gene is named only where the DNA matches it firmly. Clone sizes are given selectively: once, few, many, or a class where the clone is expanded.

abundance	d_gene	j_gene	v_gene	CDR3nt	CDR3aa
.	TRBD2	TRBJ2-5	TRBV6-1	TGTGCCAGCAGTGAAGATTTTGGAGCGGGGGGCCTCCAAGAGACCCAGTACTTC	CASSEDFGAGGLQETQYF
.	TRBD2	TRBJ2-7	TRBV6-1	TGTGCCAGCAGTGGCAGGGGACTAGCGGGAAGGGGCGAGCAGTACTTC	CASSGRGLAGRGEQYF
.	TRBD1	TRBJ2-7	TRBV14	TGTGCCAGCAGCCAAGAGGGGGGACAGGGGATCAGCGAGCAGTACTTC	CASSQEGGQGISEQYF
.	.	TRBJ1-1	TRBV30	TGTGCCTGGAGTGTACGTCTCAGCGGGGGAGGGGACACTGAAGCTTTCTTT	CAWSVRLSGGGDTEAFF
.	.	TRBJ2-1	TRBV27	TGTGCCAGCGGGTCGAGGGAGCAGTTCTTC	CASGSREQFF
.	TRBD2	TRBJ2-5	TRBV27	TGTGCCAGCAGTTTTCTCGAGCGGGAGAGGGTACGGGAGACCCAGTACTTC	CASSFLERERVRETQYF
.	.	TRBJ2-1	TRBV27	TGTGCCAGCAGTCCGTCTGCGGTAGGTTCCTACAATGAGCAGTTCTTC	CASSPSAVGSYNEQFF
.	.	TRBJ2-1	TRBV18	TGTGCCAGCTCACCTCCCCCAGGGTCTCCAGCCTACAATGAGCAGTTCTTC	CASSPPPGSPAYNEQFF
many	TRBD2	TRBJ2-1	TRBV28	TGTGCCAGCAGCTTAGGAGGACTAGCGGGAGGACAGGAGCAGTTCTTC	CASSLGGLAGGQEQFF
.	.	TRBJ1-1	TRBV5-6	TGTGCCAGCAGCTTGTCGCAGGGATTGCCTGAAGCTTTCTTT	CASSLSQGLPEAFF
.	.	TRBJ1-5	TRBV18	TGTGCCAGCTCACCAAATGAACAGATCAACAGCAATCAGCCCCAGCATTTT	CASSPNEQINSNQPQHF
.	.	TRBJ2-7	TRBV2	TGTGCCAGCAGTGATGACAGGAGCTCCTACGAGCAGTACTTC	CASSDDRSSYEQYF
.	TRBD1	TRBJ1-1	TRBV6-1	TGTGCCAGCAGTGCTATCATGACAGGGGGCCTCACTGAAGCTTTCTTT	CASSAIMTGGLTEAFF
.	.	TRBJ1-5	TRBV6-1	TGTGCCAGCAGTGAGACGGGAAGCAATCAGCCCCAGCATTTT	CASSETGSNQPQHF
.	TRBD2	TRBJ2-7	TRBV6-1	TGTGCCAGCAGTGAACGGGGGGGGGCGGGGGCTTCGTGGCAGTACTTC	CASSERGGAGASWQYF
.	.	TRBJ1-3	TRBV6-5	TGTGCCACCCTGGGGGGGGAGTCCGGAAACACCATATATTTT	CATLGGESGNTIYF
.	TRBD1	TRBJ2-7	TRBV7-2	TGTGCCAGCAGCCTATCTAGGGGACAGTCCTACGAGCAGTACTTC	CASSLSRGQSYEQYF
.	TRBD1	TRBJ2-1	TRBV5-1	TGCGCCAGCAGCTTCGGGGACAGGGGGTCCTACAATGAGCAGTTCTTC	CASSFGDRGSYNEQFF
.	.	TRBJ1-6	TRBV13	TGTGCCAGCAGCTTAAACAGCTTCTATAATTCACCCCTCCACTTT	CASSLNSFYNSPLHF
.	TRBD1	TRBJ2-5	TRBV5-1	TGCGCCAGCAGCACCGGACAGGGCGGGCAAGAGACCCAGTACTTC	CASSTGQGGQETQYF
.	.	TRBJ2-3	TRBV20-1	TGCAGTGCTCCTAATCCAGATACGCAGTATTTT	CSAPNPDTQYF
.	TRBD1	TRBJ2-7	TRBV5-1	TGCGCCAGCAGCACTGGACAGGGCCCCTACGAGCAGTACTTC	CASSTGQGPYEQYF
once	.	TRBJ1-2	TRBV7-2	TGTGCCAGCAGCTTAGAGGGGTATGGCTACACCTTC	CASSLEGYGYTF